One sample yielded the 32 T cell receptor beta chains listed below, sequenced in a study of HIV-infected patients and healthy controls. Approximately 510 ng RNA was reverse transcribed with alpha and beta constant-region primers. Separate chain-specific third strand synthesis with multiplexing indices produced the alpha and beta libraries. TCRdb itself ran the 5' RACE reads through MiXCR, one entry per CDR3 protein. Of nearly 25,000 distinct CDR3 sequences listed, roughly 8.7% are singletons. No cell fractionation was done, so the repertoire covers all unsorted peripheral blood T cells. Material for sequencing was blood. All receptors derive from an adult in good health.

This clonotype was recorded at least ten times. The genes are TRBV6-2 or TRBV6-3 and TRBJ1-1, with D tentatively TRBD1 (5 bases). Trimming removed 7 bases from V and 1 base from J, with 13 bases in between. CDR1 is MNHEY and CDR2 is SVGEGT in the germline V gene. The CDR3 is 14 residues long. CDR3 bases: TGTGCCAGCAACTGGGGGGAGACGAACACTGAAGCTTTCTTT. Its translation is CASNWGETNTEAFF.

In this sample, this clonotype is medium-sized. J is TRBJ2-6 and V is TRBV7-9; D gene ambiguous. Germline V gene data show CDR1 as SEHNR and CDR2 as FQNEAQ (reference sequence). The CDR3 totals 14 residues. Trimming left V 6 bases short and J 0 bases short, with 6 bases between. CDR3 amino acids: CASSGISGANVLTF. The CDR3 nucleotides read TGTGCCAGCAGTGGTATCTCTGGGGCCAACGTCCTGACTTTC.

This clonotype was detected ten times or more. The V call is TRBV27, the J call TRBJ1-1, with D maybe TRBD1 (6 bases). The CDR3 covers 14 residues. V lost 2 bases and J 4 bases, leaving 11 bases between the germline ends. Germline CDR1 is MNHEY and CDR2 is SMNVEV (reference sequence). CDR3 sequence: CASSLGGPGTEAFF. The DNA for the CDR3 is TGTGCCAGCAGTTTAGGGGGGCCGGGCACTGAAGCTTTCTTT.

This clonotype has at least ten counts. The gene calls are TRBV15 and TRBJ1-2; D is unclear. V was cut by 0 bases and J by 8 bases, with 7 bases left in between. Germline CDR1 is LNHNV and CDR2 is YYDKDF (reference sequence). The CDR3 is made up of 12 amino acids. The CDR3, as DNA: TGTGCCACCAGCAGAGATACGGGGGGCTACACCTTC. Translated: CATSRDTGGYTF.

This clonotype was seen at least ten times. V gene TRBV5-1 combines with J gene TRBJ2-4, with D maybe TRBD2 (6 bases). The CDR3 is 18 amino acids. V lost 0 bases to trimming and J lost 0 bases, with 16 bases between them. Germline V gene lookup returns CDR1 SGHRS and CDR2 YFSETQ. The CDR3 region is CASSLEGGSILAKNIQYF. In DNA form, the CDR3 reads TGCGCCAGCAGCTTGGAGGGAGGCAGCATCTTAGCCAAAAACATTCAGTACTTC.

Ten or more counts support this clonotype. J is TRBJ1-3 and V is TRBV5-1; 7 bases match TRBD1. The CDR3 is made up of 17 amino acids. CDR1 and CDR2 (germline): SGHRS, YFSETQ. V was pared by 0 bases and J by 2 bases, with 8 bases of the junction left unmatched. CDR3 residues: CASSLATHRGTGNTIYF. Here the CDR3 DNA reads TGCGCCAGCAGCTTGGCCACCCACAGGGGAACTGGAAACACCATATATTTT.

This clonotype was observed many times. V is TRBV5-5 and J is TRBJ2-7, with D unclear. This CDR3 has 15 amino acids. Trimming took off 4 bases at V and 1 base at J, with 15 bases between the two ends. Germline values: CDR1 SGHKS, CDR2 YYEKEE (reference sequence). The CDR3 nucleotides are TGTGCCAGCAGCCTGGAAGATGGGCCTTCCTACGAGCAGTACTTC. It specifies CASSLEDGPSYEQYF.

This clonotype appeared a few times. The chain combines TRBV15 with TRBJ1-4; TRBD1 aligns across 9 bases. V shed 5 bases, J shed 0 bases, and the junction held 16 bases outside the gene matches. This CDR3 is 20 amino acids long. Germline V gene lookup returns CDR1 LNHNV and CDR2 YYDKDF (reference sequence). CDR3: CATSGMTRTGARATNEKLFF. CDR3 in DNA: TGTGCCACCAGCGGGATGACTCGGACAGGGGCTCGGGCAACTAATGAAAAACTGTTTTTT.

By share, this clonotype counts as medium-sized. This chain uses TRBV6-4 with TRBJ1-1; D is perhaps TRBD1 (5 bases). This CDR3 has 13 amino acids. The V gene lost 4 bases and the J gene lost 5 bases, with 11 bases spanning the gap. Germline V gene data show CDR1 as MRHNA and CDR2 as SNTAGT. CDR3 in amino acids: CASSVGVGTEAFF. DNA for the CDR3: TGTGCCAGCAGTGTAGGGGTTGGGACTGAAGCTTTCTTT.

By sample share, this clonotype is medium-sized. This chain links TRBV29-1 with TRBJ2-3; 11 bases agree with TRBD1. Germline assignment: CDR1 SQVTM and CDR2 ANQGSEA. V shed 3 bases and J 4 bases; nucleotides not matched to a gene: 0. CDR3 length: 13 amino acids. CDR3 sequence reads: CSVEDRGPDTQYF. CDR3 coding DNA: TGCAGCGTTGAGGACAGGGGGCCAGATACGCAGTATTTT.

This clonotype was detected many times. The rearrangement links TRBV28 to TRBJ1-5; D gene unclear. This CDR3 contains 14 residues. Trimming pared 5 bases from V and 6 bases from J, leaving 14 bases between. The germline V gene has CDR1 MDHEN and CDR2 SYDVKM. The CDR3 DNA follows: TGTGCCAGCAGTACTCTGAGGGAGGGTCAGCCCCAGCATTTT. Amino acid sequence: CASSTLREGQPQHF.

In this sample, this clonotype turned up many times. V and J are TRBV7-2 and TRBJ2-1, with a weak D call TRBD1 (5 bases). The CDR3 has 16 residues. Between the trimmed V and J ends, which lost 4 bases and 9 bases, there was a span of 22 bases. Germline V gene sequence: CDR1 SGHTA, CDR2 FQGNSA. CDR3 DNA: TGTGCCAGCAGCTACCCTGGGGCCGAAGTAACTGGTGAGCAGTTCTTC. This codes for CASSYPGAEVTGEQFF.

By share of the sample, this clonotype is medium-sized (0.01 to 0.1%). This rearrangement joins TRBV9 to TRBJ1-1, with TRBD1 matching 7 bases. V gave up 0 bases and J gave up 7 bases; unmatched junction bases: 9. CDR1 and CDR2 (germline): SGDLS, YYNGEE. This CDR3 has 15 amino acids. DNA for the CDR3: TGTGCCAGCAGCGTAGAGACAGGGAGGTTTGGTGAAGCTTTCTTT. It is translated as CASSVETGRFGEAFF.

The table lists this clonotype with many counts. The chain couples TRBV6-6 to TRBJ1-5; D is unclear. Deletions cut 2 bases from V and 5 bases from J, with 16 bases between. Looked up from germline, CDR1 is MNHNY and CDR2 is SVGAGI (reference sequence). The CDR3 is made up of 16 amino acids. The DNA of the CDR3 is TGTGCCAGCAGTTACAGTAGGGCGGAATGGGATCAGCCCCAGCATTTT. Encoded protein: CASSYSRAEWDQPQHF.

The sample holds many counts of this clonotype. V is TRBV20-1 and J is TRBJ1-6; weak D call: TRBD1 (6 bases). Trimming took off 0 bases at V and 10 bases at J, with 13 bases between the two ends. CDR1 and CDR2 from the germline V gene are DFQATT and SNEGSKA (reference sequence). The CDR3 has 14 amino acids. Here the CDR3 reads CSARDRGGESPLHF. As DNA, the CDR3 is TGCAGTGCTAGAGATCGAGGGGGGGAGTCACCCCTCCACTTT.

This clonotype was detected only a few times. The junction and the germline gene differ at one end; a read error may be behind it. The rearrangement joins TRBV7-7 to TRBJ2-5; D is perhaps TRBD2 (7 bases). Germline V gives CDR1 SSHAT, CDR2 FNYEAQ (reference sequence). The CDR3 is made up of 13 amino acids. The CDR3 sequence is CASSPRGGETQYF. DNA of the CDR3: TGTGCTAGCAGCCCGAGGGGGGGGGAGACCCAGTACTTC.

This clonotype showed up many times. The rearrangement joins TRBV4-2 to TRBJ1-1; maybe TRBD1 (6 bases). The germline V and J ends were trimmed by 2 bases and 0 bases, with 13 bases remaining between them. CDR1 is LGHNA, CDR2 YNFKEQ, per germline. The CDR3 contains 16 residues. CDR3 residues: CASSQSAGAMNTEAFF. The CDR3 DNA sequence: TGTGCCAGCAGCCAATCGGCAGGGGCCATGAACACTGAAGCTTTCTTT.

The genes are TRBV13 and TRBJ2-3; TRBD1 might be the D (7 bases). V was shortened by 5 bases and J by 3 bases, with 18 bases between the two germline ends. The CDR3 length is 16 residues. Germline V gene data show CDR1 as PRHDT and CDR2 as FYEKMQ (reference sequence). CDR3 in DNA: TGTGCCAGCAGCCGGTTAGGGGGGACAGAAACAGATACGCAGTATTTT. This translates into CASSRLGGTETDTQYF.

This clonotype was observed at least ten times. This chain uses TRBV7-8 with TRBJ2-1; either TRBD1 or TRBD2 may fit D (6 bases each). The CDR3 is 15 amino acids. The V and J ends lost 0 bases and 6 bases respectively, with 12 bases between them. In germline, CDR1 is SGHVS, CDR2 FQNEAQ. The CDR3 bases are TGTGCCAGCAGCTTAGCGCAAGGGGGGCGCAATGAGCAGTTCTTC. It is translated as CASSLAQGGRNEQFF.

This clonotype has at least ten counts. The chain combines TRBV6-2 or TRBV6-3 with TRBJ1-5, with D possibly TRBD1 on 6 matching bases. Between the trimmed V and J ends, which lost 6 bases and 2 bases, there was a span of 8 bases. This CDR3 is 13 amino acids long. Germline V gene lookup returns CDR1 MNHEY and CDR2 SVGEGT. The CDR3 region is CASSDRRNQPQHF. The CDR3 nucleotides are TGTGCCAGCAGCGACAGGCGCAATCAGCCCCAGCATTTT.

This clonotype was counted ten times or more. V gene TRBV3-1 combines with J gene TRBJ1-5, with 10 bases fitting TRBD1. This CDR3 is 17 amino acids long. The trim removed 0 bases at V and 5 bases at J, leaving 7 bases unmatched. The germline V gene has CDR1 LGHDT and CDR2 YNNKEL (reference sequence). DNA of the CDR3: TGTGCCAGCAGCCAAGATTTCGGGACAGGGGAAGATCAGCCCCAGCATTTT. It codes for CASSQDFGTGEDQPQHF.

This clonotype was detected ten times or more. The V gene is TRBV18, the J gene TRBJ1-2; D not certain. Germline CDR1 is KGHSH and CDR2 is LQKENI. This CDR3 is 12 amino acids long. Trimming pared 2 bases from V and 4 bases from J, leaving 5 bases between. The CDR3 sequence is CASSPSSYGYTF. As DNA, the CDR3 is TGTGCCAGCTCACCAAGCTCCTATGGCTACACCTTC.

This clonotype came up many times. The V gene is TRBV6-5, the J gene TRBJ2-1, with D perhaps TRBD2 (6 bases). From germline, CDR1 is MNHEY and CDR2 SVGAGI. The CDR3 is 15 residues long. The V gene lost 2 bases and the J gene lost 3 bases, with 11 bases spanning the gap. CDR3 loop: CASSYGLADYNEQFF. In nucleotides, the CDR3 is TGTGCCAGCAGTTACGGGTTAGCGGACTACAATGAGCAGTTCTTC.

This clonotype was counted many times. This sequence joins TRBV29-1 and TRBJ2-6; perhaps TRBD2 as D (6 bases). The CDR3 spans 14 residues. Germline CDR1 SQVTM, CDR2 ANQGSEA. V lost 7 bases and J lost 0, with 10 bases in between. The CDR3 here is CSAGDHSGANVLTF. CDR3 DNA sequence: TGCAGCGCGGGAGATCACTCTGGGGCCAACGTCCTGACTTTC.

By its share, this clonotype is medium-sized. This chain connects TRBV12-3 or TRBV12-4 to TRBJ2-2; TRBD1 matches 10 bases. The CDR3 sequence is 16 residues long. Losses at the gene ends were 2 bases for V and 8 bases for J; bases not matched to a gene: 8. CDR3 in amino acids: CASSLTGTGAPGELFF. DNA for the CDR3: TGTGCCAGCAGTTTAACTGGGACAGGGGCGCCAGGGGAGCTGTTTTTT.

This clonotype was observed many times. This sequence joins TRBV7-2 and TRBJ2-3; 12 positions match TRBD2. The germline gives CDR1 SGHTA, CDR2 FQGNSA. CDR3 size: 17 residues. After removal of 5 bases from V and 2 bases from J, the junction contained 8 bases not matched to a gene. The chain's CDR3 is CASSLRLAGAFTDTQYF. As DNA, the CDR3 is TGTGCCAGCAGCCTCAGACTAGCGGGGGCCTTCACAGATACGCAGTATTTT.

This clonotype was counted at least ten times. This chain's CDR3 is CASSPRQRSSYEQYF. For the CDR3, the DNA is TGTGCCAGCAGTCCTCGACAGCGCAGCTCCTACGAGCAGTACTTC. The rearrangement joins TRBV28 to TRBJ2-7; tentatively, D is TRBD1 (5 bases). CDR3 length: 15 residues. Per germline, CDR1 MDHEN and CDR2 SYDVKM. Trimming took 5 bases from V and 0 from J, leaving 14 bases between them.

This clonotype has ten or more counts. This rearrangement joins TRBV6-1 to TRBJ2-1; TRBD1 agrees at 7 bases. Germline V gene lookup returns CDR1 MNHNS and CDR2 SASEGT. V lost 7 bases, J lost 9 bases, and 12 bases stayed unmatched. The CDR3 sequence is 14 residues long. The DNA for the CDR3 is TGTGCCAGCATTGGGCAGGGGGTTAGTGGTGAGCAGTTCTTC. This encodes CASIGQGVSGEQFF.

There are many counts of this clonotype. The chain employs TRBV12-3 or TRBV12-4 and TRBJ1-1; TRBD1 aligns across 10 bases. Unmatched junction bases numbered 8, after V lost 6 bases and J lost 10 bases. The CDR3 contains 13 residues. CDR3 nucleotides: TGTGCCAGCAGACCGACAGGGGGCTTGGTAGCTTTCTTT. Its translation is CASRPTGGLVAFF.

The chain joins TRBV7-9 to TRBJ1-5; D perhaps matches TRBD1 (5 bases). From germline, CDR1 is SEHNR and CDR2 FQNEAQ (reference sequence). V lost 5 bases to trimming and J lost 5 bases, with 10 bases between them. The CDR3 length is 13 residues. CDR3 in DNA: TGTGCCAGCAGCCCCCCGACAGATCAGCCCCAGCATTTT. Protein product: CASSPPTDQPQHF.

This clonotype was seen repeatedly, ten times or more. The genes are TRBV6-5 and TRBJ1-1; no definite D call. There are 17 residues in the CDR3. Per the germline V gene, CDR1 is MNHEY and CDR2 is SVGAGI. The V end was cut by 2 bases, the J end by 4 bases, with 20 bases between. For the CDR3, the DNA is TGTGCCAGCAGTTACCCGACTGGAGAGAGGGAGGGCACTGAAGCTTTCTTT. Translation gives CASSYPTGEREGTEAFF.

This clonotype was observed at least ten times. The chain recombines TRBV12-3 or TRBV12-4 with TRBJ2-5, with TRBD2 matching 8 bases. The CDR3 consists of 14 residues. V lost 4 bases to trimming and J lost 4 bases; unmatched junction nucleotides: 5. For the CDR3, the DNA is TGTGCCAGCAGTTCTGGGACTAGGGCAGAGACCCAGTACTTC. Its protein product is CASSSGTRAETQYF.